Below are 27 T cell receptor beta chains sequenced from a single sample in a study of T cells in Graves' hyperthyroidism and ophthalmopathy. It was RNA transcripts that yielded the amplified TCR beta CDR3 regions. The HTBI set primed first-round TCR CDR3 RT-PCR. TCRdb re-called the multiplex PCR reads with MiXCR, one entry per CDR3 protein. The sample shows roughly 420,000 distinct CDR3 sequences, 15% to 19% of them seen only once. The sample comprised blood. The source is a woman between 18 and 29 years old with Graves' hyperthyroidism.

This clonotype showed up many times. This CDR3 is CASSALTGGGNTIYF. As DNA, the CDR3 is TGTGCCAGCAGTGCCCTGACAGGTGGGGGGAACACCATATATTTT. The V gene is TRBV6-1, the J gene TRBJ1-3; a possible D gene is TRBD1 (6 bases). The CDR3 totals 15 residues. Germline V gives CDR1 MNHNS, CDR2 SASEGT. Trimming left V 4 bases short and J 7 bases short, with 17 bases between.

This clonotype has at least ten counts. The chain employs TRBV20-1 and TRBJ2-7; the D gene is possibly TRBD2 (5 bases). The germline V gene encodes CDR1 DFQATT and CDR2 SNEGSKA (reference sequence). Trimming stripped 0 bases from V and 6 bases from J, with 9 bases between. The length of the CDR3 is 12 residues. This chain's CDR3 is CSAREGSGEQYF. The DNA of the CDR3 is TGCAGTGCTAGAGAGGGCAGCGGCGAGCAGTACTTC.

This chain links TRBV15 with TRBJ1-2, with 7 bases lining up with TRBD1. V gave up 2 bases and J gave up 3 bases; unmatched junction bases: 6. The CDR3 is 15 amino acids. Germline-derived CDR1 and CDR2 are LNHNV and YYDKDF (reference sequence). The CDR3 DNA follows: TGTGCCACCAGCAGACGAACAGGGGCGGACTATGGCTACACCTTC. It encodes CATSRRTGADYGYTF.

A remark on this clonotype: A junction end diverges from the germline sequence, so it may reflect a read error. The chain links TRBV10-3 to TRBJ2-3, with TRBD1 matching 7 bases. From germline, CDR1 is ENHRY and CDR2 SYGVKD. The CDR3 has 14 amino acids. The CDR3 DNA follows: TGTGCCATCAGCTCAGGGGGAGTCGCAGATAGGCAGTATTTT. This codes for CAISSGGVADRQYF.

Of note for this clonotype: This may come from a read error, since a much larger clone is one base off. This chain joins TRBV13 and TRBJ2-7; a possible D gene is TRBD1 (6 bases). Per germline, CDR1 PRHDT and CDR2 FYEKMQ (reference sequence). The CDR3 is made up of 13 amino acids. CDR3 loop: CASTQGLAHEQYF. CDR3 nucleotide sequence: TGCGCCAGCACACAGGGCCTTGCGCACGAGCAGTACTTC.

This clonotype was detected many times. This chain uses TRBV5-5 with TRBJ1-5; no clear D. Between the trimmed V and J ends, which lost 1 base and 4 bases, there was a span of 15 bases. Per germline, CDR1 SGHKS and CDR2 YYEKEE (reference sequence). CDR3 length: 16 residues. The CDR3 protein is CASSLLPGQINQPQHF. CDR3 DNA sequence: TGTGCCAGCAGCTTGTTACCTGGGCAGATTAATCAGCCCCAGCATTTT. Full variable domain (missing parts from reference TRBV5-5 and TRBJ1-5): DAGVTQSPTHLIKTRGQQVTLRCSPISGHKSVSWYQQVLGQGPQFIFQYYEKEERGRGNFPDRFSARQFPNYSSELNVNALLLGDSALYLCASSLLPGQINQPQHFGDGTRLSIL.

This clonotype was detected ten times or more. This chain connects TRBV30 to TRBJ2-1; D gene uncertain. V lost 3 bases to trimming and J lost 4 bases, with 7 bases between them. Germline CDR1 reads GTSNPN; CDR2 reads SVGIG (reference sequence). CDR3 length equals 12 residues. The chain's CDR3 is CAWRRGYNEQFF. The CDR3 DNA reads as TGTGCCTGGAGAAGAGGATACAATGAGCAGTTCTTC.

This clonotype was detected many times. The CDR3 nucleotides are TGTGCCAGCAGTTTTTATCGGGGGGACAGGGTGGGCGAGCAGTACTTC. Its translation is CASSFYRGDRVGEQYF. The chain uses TRBV12-3 or TRBV12-4 and TRBJ2-7; 9 bases are shared with TRBD1. The V and J ends lost 3 bases and 6 bases, in that order; junction bases with no gene match: 12. The CDR3 has 16 amino acids.

This clonotype was seen repeatedly, ten times or more. The V and J genes are TRBV13 and TRBJ2-5, with 10 bases that match TRBD1. Germline CDR1 reads PRHDT; CDR2 reads FYEKMQ (reference sequence). With V trimmed by 5 bases and J by 1 base, 4 bases remained unmatched. This CDR3 spans 15 amino acids. This CDR3 is CASSLGQGGQETQYF. CDR3 nucleotide sequence: TGTGCCAGCAGCCTCGGACAGGGGGGCCAAGAGACCCAGTACTTC.

This clonotype came up a few times. A much larger clone is a single base away; this may be a read error. V is TRBV11-2 and J is TRBJ1-2; 10 nucleotides agree with TRBD1. The CDR3 loop spans 14 amino acids. Germline-derived CDR1 and CDR2 are SGHAT and FQNNGV. The V and J ends lost 5 bases and 2 bases, in that order; junction bases with no gene match: 2. CDR3 region: CASSTGQGNYGYTF. The CDR3 DNA follows: TGTGCCAGCAGCACGGGACAGGGGAACTATGGCTACACCTTC.

This clonotype was detected only a few times. A much larger clonotype is one base distant, so this may be a read error. The chain is built from TRBV10-3 and TRBJ2-1, with TRBD2 matching 11 bases. This CDR3 contains 18 residues. The germline V gene encodes CDR1 ENHRY and CDR2 SYGVKD. Here the CDR3 DNA reads TGTGCCATCAGTGAATGGACTAGCGGGCACACGTCAGGCAATAAGCAGTTCTTC. This gives the protein CAISEWTSGHTSGNKQFF.

Worth noting for this clonotype: One base away lies a much larger clone, so this may be a sequencing read error. The J gene is TRBJ1-2, the V gene TRBV28; D remains ambiguous. Germline loops: CDR1 MDHEN, CDR2 SYDVKM. V lost 5 bases, J lost 5 bases, and 18 bases lay in between. The CDR3 totals 15 residues. For the CDR3, the DNA is TGTGCCAGCAGTACCACTTCTGCGGCCTCTTATGGCTACACCTTC. It yields the protein CASSTTSAASYGYTF.

Details on this clonotype: A much bigger clone sits one base away, suggesting this may be a read error. The chain uses TRBV2 and TRBJ2-3; a possible D gene is TRBD2 (6 bases). Germline assignment: CDR1 SNHLY and CDR2 FYNNEI. Deletions cut 6 bases from V and 1 base from J, with 20 bases between. The CDR3 extends over 17 amino acids. The CDR3 coding sequence is TGTGCCAGCAGCCCTGGGGTCGGCGGGAAGGGCACAGATACGCAGTATTTT. Translation: CASSPGVGGKGTDTQYF.

This clonotype was found many times. The chain recombines TRBV20-1 with TRBJ2-1; TRBD2 is a possible D gene (5 bases). In germline, CDR1 is DFQATT, CDR2 SNEGSKA (reference sequence). The CDR3 has 14 amino acids. Trimming cost V 3 bases and J 0 bases, with 9 bases left between them. CDR3 nucleotides: TGCAGTGCTAGTAGCGAAAGCTCCTACAATGAGCAGTTCTTC. Translated: CSASSESSYNEQFF.

This clonotype was recorded once. The chain is built from TRBV27 and TRBJ1-1, with TRBD1 identical over 8 bases. The CDR3 is 15 amino acids. J lost 0 bases, V lost 4 bases, and 4 bases had no gene match. Germline V CDR1 and CDR2: MNHEY, SMNVEV (reference sequence). The DNA for the CDR3 is TGTGCCAGCAGTTCAGGGGGCGAGATGAACACTGAAGCTTTCTTT. It translates to CASSSGGEMNTEAFF.

V usage is TRBV2 and J usage is TRBJ1-1, with no clear D. V was trimmed by 4 bases and J by 4 bases, leaving 13 bases between them. Germline-derived CDR1 and CDR2 are SNHLY and FYNNEI. The CDR3 spans 14 residues. CDR3 amino acids: CASSVEEGGTEAFF. CDR3 in DNA: TGTGCCAGCAGTGTAGAGGAGGGAGGCACTGAAGCTTTCTTT.

This clonotype was observed at least ten times. The chain uses TRBV30 and TRBJ2-7; 13 nucleotides line up with TRBD2. V shed 0 bases and J 1 base; nucleotides not matched to a gene: 0. This CDR3 is built from 15 residues. Per germline, CDR1 GTSNPN and CDR2 SVGIG (reference sequence). The CDR3 sequence is CAWSVLAGGSYEQYF. In DNA form, the CDR3 reads TGTGCCTGGAGTGTACTAGCGGGGGGGTCCTACGAGCAGTACTTC.

This clonotype appeared a few times. V gene TRBV9 combines with J gene TRBJ2-7, with D possibly matching TRBD1 (6 bases). Trimming took 7 bases from V and 0 from J, leaving 20 bases between them. CDR3 length equals 16 residues. CDR1 SGDLS and CDR2 YYNGEE come from the germline V gene. CDR3 coding DNA: TGTGCCAGCTGGAGTCCGACAGGACAGTTCTCCTACGAGCAGTACTTC. This sequence encodes CASWSPTGQFSYEQYF. Looking up the rest from reference TRBV9 and TRBJ2-7 gives the full variable domain: DSGVTQTPKHLITATGQRVTLRCSPRSGDLSVYWYQQSLDQGLQFLIQYYNGEERAKGNILERFSAQQFPDLHSELNLSSLELGDSALYFCASWSPTGQFSYEQYFGPGTRLTVT.

This clonotype was observed at least ten times. J is TRBJ1-1 and V is TRBV7-9; tentative D call: TRBD1 (6 bases). This CDR3 has 15 amino acids. From germline, CDR1 is SEHNR and CDR2 FQNEAQ (reference sequence). The V and J ends lost 1 base and 8 bases respectively, with 17 bases between them. The CDR3 loop is CASSLVTGGAGEAFF. The CDR3 DNA reads as TGTGCCAGCAGCTTAGTGACAGGCGGGGCAGGAGAAGCTTTCTTT. Full variable domain (outside the CDR3, taken from reference TRBV7-9 and TRBJ1-1): DTGVSQNPRHKITKRGQNVTFRCDPISEHNRLYWYRQTLGQGPEFLTYFQNEAQLEKSRLLSDRFSAERPKGSFSTLEIQRTEQGDSAMYLCASSLVTGGAGEAFFGQGTRLTVV.

This clonotype was seen more than once but under ten times. The V gene is TRBV5-4, the J gene TRBJ2-2; 10 bases agree with TRBD1. The V gene's germline CDR1 is SGHNT and CDR2 YYREEE (reference sequence). The CDR3 consists of 16 residues. Germline trimming cut 2 bases from V and 8 bases from J; bases unmatched to any gene: 9. The chain's CDR3 is CASSFPGQGNQGELFF. The CDR3 bases are TGTGCCAGCAGCTTCCCGGGACAGGGGAATCAAGGGGAGCTGTTTTTT.

This clonotype was counted at least ten times. J is TRBJ2-1 and V is TRBV30; the D is unclear. The V and J ends lost 0 bases and 12 bases respectively, with 15 bases between them. CDR3 length: 13 amino acids. The germline CDR1 and CDR2 sequences are GTSNPN and SVGIG (reference sequence). The CDR3 loop is CAWSVLTDGGQFF. CDR3 coding DNA: TGTGCCTGGAGTGTACTCACGGACGGTGGGCAGTTCTTC.

In this sample, this clonotype turned up many times. The chain uses TRBV2 and TRBJ1-2; D is unclear. The V end lost 5 bases, the J end lost 8 bases, and 9 bases lay between the germline ends. CDR3 length: 11 amino acids. CDR1 is SNHLY and CDR2 is FYNNEI in the germline V gene. In nucleotides, the CDR3 is TGTGCCAGCAGTCCCGGACGGGGCTACACCTTC. Its translation: CASSPGRGYTF. The variable domain in full, completed from reference TRBV2 and TRBJ1-2, reads EPEVTQTPSHQVTQMGQEVILRCVPISNHLYFYWYRQILGQKVEFLVSFYNNEISEKSEIFDDQFSVERPDGSNFTLKIRSTKLEDSAMYFCASSPGRGYTFGSGTRLTVV.

This rearrangement joins TRBV20-1 to TRBJ1-5, with D perhaps matching TRBD1 (5 bases). Germline CDR1 reads DFQATT; CDR2 reads SNEGSKA (reference sequence). Trimming shortened V by 3 bases and J by 2 bases, and 8 bases separated the two germline ends. This CDR3 is 13 amino acids long. The CDR3 bases are TGCAGTGCTAGCTTGGGGGGCAATCAGCCCCAGCATTTT. It encodes CSASLGGNQPQHF.

The chain recombines TRBV6-1 with TRBJ1-2; no clear D. V lost 3 bases and J 4 bases, leaving 12 bases between the germline ends. Germline V CDR1 and CDR2: MNHNS, SASEGT. The CDR3 runs 14 residues. The CDR3 DNA follows: TGTGCCAGCAGTGAGCTGTTACCTCCCTATGGCTACACCTTC. This encodes CASSELLPPYGYTF.

This clonotype was recorded at least ten times. The J gene is TRBJ2-5, the V gene TRBV12-3 or TRBV12-4; D call uncertain. Trimming removed 3 bases at V and 1 base at J, with 12 bases between. The CDR3 consists of 15 residues. The CDR3 sequence is CASSFRVAPQETQYF. CDR3 nucleotides: TGTGCCAGCAGTTTTAGGGTAGCTCCCCAAGAGACCCAGTACTTC.

As regards this clonotype: At one boundary the junction diverges from the germline segment, which might be a read error. The rearrangement uses TRBV28 and TRBJ2-3, with D maybe TRBD2 (5 bases). The CDR3 consists of 13 residues. The V gene's germline CDR1 is MDHEN and CDR2 SYDVKM. The CDR3 bases are TGTGCCAGCAGTGGATCTAGCACAGATACGCGGTATTTT. Translated: CASSGSSTDTRYF.

This clonotype was detected ten times or more. The rearrangement joins TRBV11-2 to TRBJ1-6; no clear D gene. V lost 5 bases and J lost 6, with 17 bases in between. This CDR3 is 16 amino acids long. CDR1 and CDR2 (germline): SGHAT, FQNNGV. As DNA, the CDR3 is TGTGCCAGCAGCATCCGCCCGGTCGCGACTAATTCACCCCTCCACTTT. This translates into CASSIRPVATNSPLHF.